These 22 T cell receptor beta chains were all obtained from the same sample, sequenced in a study of a mutant IDH1 vaccine in newly diagnosed glioma. The time point here: week 35, safety follow-up. Each vaccine dose was 300 ug of mutant IDH1 20-mer peptide, with topical imiquimod. TCRdb's copy holds only in-frame clones and misses some; the assay was immunoSEQ multiplex PCR. Here the sample spans tens of thousands of clones, approximately 80% being singletons. These receptors' targets are unknown. This specimen was PBMCs, taken from a glioma patient whose treatment included an IDH1 peptide vaccine. The receptors derive from a woman between 18 and 30 years old with glioma.

The CDR3 region is CASSSTGQGEKLFF. DNA for the CDR3: TGTGCCAGCAGTTCAACAGGGCAGGGGGAAAAACTGTTTTTT. This chain links TRBV28 with TRBJ1-4; TRBD1 might be the D (6 bases). Germline loops: CDR1 MDHEN, CDR2 SYDVKM. V was clipped by 4 bases and J by 8 bases, with 14 bases between them. CDR3 length equals 14 residues.

The V gene is TRBV6-1, the J gene TRBJ1-3; TRBD1 aligns across 10 bases. The ends lost 4 bases at V and 4 bases at J; junction bases unmatched: 7. This CDR3 contains 16 residues. Germline CDR1 and CDR2: MNHNS and SASEGT. The CDR3 DNA reads TGTGCCAGCAGTGCATCCGGGACAGGGGTCGGAAACACCATATATTTT. It specifies CASSASGTGVGNTIYF.

The chain carries TRBV7-9 and TRBJ2-3; no reliable D call. The V and J ends lost 0 bases and 5 bases respectively, with 6 bases between them. Per germline, CDR1 SEHNR and CDR2 FQNEAQ (reference sequence). The CDR3 is made up of 13 amino acids. CDR3 sequence (DNA): TGTGCCAGCAGCTTAGCGCTCGTAGATACGCAGTATTTT. Protein product: CASSLALVDTQYF.

The V call is TRBV15, the J call TRBJ2-5; D possibly corresponds to TRBD2 (5 bases). The CDR3 loop spans 14 amino acids. CDR1 and CDR2 from the germline V gene are LNHNV and YYDKDF (reference sequence). V was pared by 0 bases and J by 5 bases, with 10 bases between. The CDR3, as DNA: TGTGCCACCAGCAGAGATCTAGCTACGGAGACCCAGTACTTC. Translation gives CATSRDLATETQYF.

This clone was observed a handful of times. The chain joins TRBV2 to TRBJ1-1; D perhaps matches TRBD1 (6 bases). The V and J ends lost 4 bases and 5 bases respectively, with 17 bases between them. Per the germline V gene, CDR1 is SNHLY and CDR2 is FYNNEI. The CDR3 has 15 residues. In DNA, the CDR3 is TGTGCCAGCAGTGGTACAGGGAGGTGGGGAACTGAAGCTTTCTTT. The encoded protein is CASSGTGRWGTEAFF.

V usage is TRBV2 and J usage is TRBJ1-4; 8 nucleotides agree with TRBD1. Germline assignment: CDR1 SNHLY and CDR2 FYNNEI. The CDR3 has 15 residues. V shed 3 bases and J 5 bases; nucleotides not matched to a gene: 5. The CDR3 coding sequence is TGTGCCAGCAGTGATCCGGACAGGGCCAATGAAAAACTGTTTTTT. Amino acid sequence: CASSDPDRANEKLFF.

DNA of the CDR3: TGTGCCAGCTCACAGGGGCAGGGGCACCCCAATCAGCCCCAGCATTTT. Encoded protein: CASSQGQGHPNQPQHF. The chain links TRBV18 to TRBJ1-5, with D maybe TRBD1 (6 bases). In germline, CDR1 is KGHSH, CDR2 LQKENI. CDR3 length: 16 amino acids. Trimming cost V 4 bases and J 3 bases, with 16 bases left between them.

The chain carries TRBV19 and TRBJ2-2, with 8 bases that match TRBD1. Trimming cost V 10 bases and J 7 bases; bases outside gene matches: 8. Looked up from germline, CDR1 is LNHDA and CDR2 is SQIVND (reference sequence). The CDR3 has 13 residues. The CDR3 loop reads CATTDRGNGELFF. In DNA form, the CDR3 reads TGTGCCACCACTGACAGGGGAAACGGGGAGCTGTTTTTT.

The rearrangement links TRBV21-1 to TRBJ1-2. TRBV21-1 is assigned pseudogene status. The CDR3 sequence is 15 residues long. In DNA form, the CDR3 reads TGTGCCAGCAGCAAAGAGGAAGACGGGAACTATGGCTACACCTTC. Protein: CASSKEEDGNYGYTF.

This rearrangement joins TRBV12-5 to TRBJ1-2; D is unclear. The CDR3 is 13 amino acids. The V end lost 2 bases, the J end lost 4 bases, and 8 bases lay between the germline ends. Per the germline V gene, CDR1 is LGHNT and CDR2 is FRNRAP. This CDR3 reads CASGLYRSYGYTF. Here the CDR3 DNA reads TGTGCTAGTGGTTTGTATCGCAGCTATGGCTACACCTTC.

The chain carries TRBV4-3 and TRBJ1-1, with D maybe TRBD1 (5 bases). The CDR3 is 17 residues long. V lost 1 base to trimming and J lost 7 bases, with 22 bases between them. Germline V CDR1 and CDR2: LGHNA, YSLEER. CDR3 sequence (DNA): TGCGCCAGCAGCCAAGGTCCGGGGGGGGACCCCACGAGTGAAGCTTTCTTT. It specifies CASSQGPGGDPTSEAFF.

With respect to this clone: Germline and junction disagree at one end, which may indicate a read error. The chain carries TRBV7-9 and TRBJ2-1; D may be TRBD2 (6 bases). Germline CDR1 SEHNR, CDR2 FQNEAQ (reference sequence). The CDR3 covers 16 residues. The CDR3 loop is CASSFWYGGSSNEQFF. The CDR3 coding sequence is TGTGCCAGCAGCTTTTGGTATGGGGGGTCCTCCAATGAGCAGTTCTTC.

The V and J genes are TRBV5-6 and TRBJ1-3; TRBD1 matches at 8 bases. The CDR3 spans 18 residues. The germline gives CDR1 SGHDT, CDR2 YYEEEE. V lost 1 base and J lost 2; bases outside the gene matches: 11. The CDR3 DNA reads TGTGCCAGCAGCTTGTCGGGGGTCACGACAGGGGCTGGAAACACCATATATTTT. This translates into CASSLSGVTTGAGNTIYF. Full variable domain (outside the CDR3, taken from reference TRBV5-6 and TRBJ1-3): DAGVTQSPTHLIKTRGQQVTLRCSPKSGHDTVSWYQQALGQGPQFIFQYYEEEERQRGNFPDRFSGHQFPNYSSELNVNALLLGDSALYLCASSLSGVTTGAGNTIYFGEGSWLTVV.

DNA for the CDR3: TGTGCCAGCAGCCAGTATGTCACTGAAGCTTTCTTT. Amino acid sequence: CASSQYVTEAFF. The chain has TRBV14 and TRBJ1-1; D not certain. The CDR3 extends over 12 amino acids. Germline V gene sequence: CDR1 SGHDN, CDR2 FVKESK. V lost 3 bases and J lost 4, with 6 bases in between. The variable domain in full, completed from reference TRBV14 and TRBJ1-1, reads EAGVTQFPSHSVIEKGQTVTLRCDPISGHDNLYWYRRVMGKEIKFLLHFVKESKQDESGMPNNRFLAERTGGTYSTLKVQPAELEDSGVYFCASSQYVTEAFFGQGTRLTVV.

The chain couples TRBV11-2 to TRBJ2-2; no reliable D call. V lost 4 bases and J lost 6, with 12 bases in between. CDR3 size: 14 residues. Per the germline V gene, CDR1 is SGHAT and CDR2 is FQNNGV. The CDR3 nucleotides read TGTGCCAGCAGCTCCGTCGTAGGGTCCGGGGAGCTGTTTTTT. This sequence encodes CASSSVVGSGELFF.

This chain uses TRBV2 with TRBJ2-2; 11 bases map to TRBD2. With 6 bases clipped from V and 5 bases from J, the junction kept 11 bases outside the gene matches. The CDR3 sequence is 17 residues long. Looked up from germline, CDR1 is SNHLY and CDR2 is FYNNEI. CDR3 sequence: CASRERIAGGKTGELFF. DNA for the CDR3: TGTGCCAGCAGGGAACGAATAGCGGGAGGGAAGACCGGGGAGCTGTTTTTT.

This chain uses TRBV13 with TRBJ2-3, with 7 bases fitting TRBD1. CDR1 PRHDT and CDR2 FYEKMQ come from the germline V gene (reference sequence). The CDR3 extends over 16 amino acids. The junction had 9 bases not matched to a gene; V was cut back by 4 bases and J by 2 bases. The CDR3, as DNA: TGTGCCAGCAGCTCCCGACAGGGCTCAATCACAGATACGCAGTATTTT. Translation gives CASSSRQGSITDTQYF. Filled out from reference TRBV13 and TRBJ2-3, the complete variable domain reads AAGVIQSPRHLIKEKRETATLKCYPIPRHDTVYWYQQGPGQDPQFLISFYEKMQSDKGSIPDRFSAQQFSDYHSELNMSSLELGDSALYFCASSSRQGSITDTQYFGPGTRLTVL.

The chain combines TRBV19 with TRBJ1-2, with D hard to call. Looked up from germline, CDR1 is LNHDA and CDR2 is SQIVND (reference sequence). The CDR3 length is 13 residues. The V end was cut by 5 bases, the J end by 5 bases, with 12 bases between. The CDR3 DNA reads as TGTGCCAGTAGTCCGGGAGGTCGATATGGCTACACCTTC. This sequence encodes CASSPGGRYGYTF.

CDR3 DNA sequence: TGTGCCAGCAGTCTTTCGGGCCACCCCTACGAGCAGTACTTC. It encodes CASSLSGHPYEQYF. The genes are TRBV6-5 and TRBJ2-5, with D hard to call. The J call may be in error: the DNA end matches TRBJ2-7 better. Per germline, CDR1 MNHEY and CDR2 SVGAGI. This CDR3 contains 14 residues.

This clone has just one count. This chain uses TRBV2 with TRBJ1-5, with 11 bases aligning to TRBD1. Germline assignment: CDR1 SNHLY and CDR2 FYNNEI. Germline trimming cut 3 bases from V and 7 bases from J; bases unmatched to any gene: 5. The length of the CDR3 is 15 residues. The CDR3 spells CASSDRTGGGQPQHF. The CDR3 bases are TGTGCCAGCAGTGACCGGACAGGGGGCGGACAGCCCCAGCATTTT.

The chain recombines TRBV29-1 with TRBJ2-7, with 8 bases lining up with TRBD2. Germline values: CDR1 SQVTM, CDR2 ANQGSEA. V was clipped by 7 bases and J by 0 bases; unmatched bases: 5. The CDR3 is made up of 13 amino acids. CDR3: CSGAGAASYEQYF. Written as DNA, the CDR3 is TGCAGCGGAGCGGGGGCGGCCTCCTACGAGCAGTACTTC.

This clone was picked up a small number of times. This chain uses TRBV5-8 with TRBJ1-3; D is uncertain. V lost 0 bases and J 1 base, leaving 8 bases between the germline ends. Germline V lookup: CDR1 SGHTS, CDR2 YDEGEE. This CDR3 is 15 amino acids long. The CDR3 DNA follows: TGTGCCAGCAGCTTGGACGGGTCTTCTGGAAACACCATATATTTT. This sequence encodes CASSLDGSSGNTIYF.